These 29 T cell receptor beta chains came from one sample sequenced in a study of blood T cell repertoires in COVID-19. The method was immunoSEQ multiplex PCR; TCRdb's version includes in-frame clones alone and lacks a portion of them. The sample yields nearly 110,000 clones, about 89% seen once. The sequenced sample consisted of peripheral blood. The receptors were sampled from a woman in her twenties or thirties with acute or convalescent COVID-19.

V and J are TRBV2 and TRBJ2-5; tentative D call: TRBD2 (6 bases). The V end was cut by 7 bases, the J end by 4 bases, with 19 bases between. The CDR3 has 15 residues. The V gene's germline CDR1 is SNHLY and CDR2 FYNNEI. CDR3 in DNA: TGTGCCAGCAAATGGGGGGTCGGGGCCCCAGAGACCCAGTACTTC. Encoded protein: CASKWGVGAPETQYF.

The V gene is TRBV5-1, the J gene TRBJ2-2, with 11 nucleotides matching TRBD1. Losses at the gene ends were 3 bases for V and 5 bases for J; bases not matched to a gene: 6. The CDR3 spans 16 residues. Germline loops: CDR1 SGHRS, CDR2 YFSETQ. The CDR3: CASSSGQGASTGELFF. CDR3 bases: TGCGCCAGCAGCTCTGGACAGGGGGCTTCTACCGGGGAGCTGTTTTTT.

V is TRBV5-5 and J is TRBJ2-7, with a weak D call TRBD2 (5 bases). The V end was cut by 3 bases, the J end by 2 bases, with 12 bases between. CDR3 length: 14 residues. Germline V CDR1 and CDR2: SGHKS, YYEKEE (reference sequence). This CDR3 reads CASSYMDGTYEQYF. In nucleotides, the CDR3 is TGTGCCAGCAGCTACATGGACGGGACCTACGAGCAGTACTTC.

The chain recombines TRBV28 with TRBJ2-1; weak D call: TRBD1 (5 bases). The CDR3 extends over 14 amino acids. Trimming shortened V by 6 bases and J by 0 bases, and 9 bases separated the two germline ends. The germline CDR1 and CDR2 sequences are MDHEN and SYDVKM. CDR3 sequence: CASRYRSSYNEQFF. For the CDR3, the DNA is TGTGCCAGCAGATACAGGAGCTCCTACAATGAGCAGTTCTTC.

The chain links TRBV7-8 to TRBJ1-5; D gene unclear. Per the germline V gene, CDR1 is SGHVS and CDR2 is FQNEAQ. There are 13 residues in the CDR3. V was cut by 1 base and J by 8 bases, with 9 bases left in between. CDR3 DNA sequence: TGTGCCAGCAGCTTAGGACTTAAAGAGCCCCAGCATTTT. It encodes CASSLGLKEPQHF.

This chain links TRBV27 with TRBJ2-7; no reliable D call. Trimming cost V 0 bases and J 2 bases, with 11 bases left between them. The CDR3 runs 15 residues. Germline assignment: CDR1 MNHEY and CDR2 SMNVEV (reference sequence). DNA of the CDR3: TGTGCCAGCAGTTTATCTGGGCCGCTCGCCTACGAGCAGTACTTC. The encoded protein is CASSLSGPLAYEQYF.

The gene calls are TRBV19 and TRBJ1-2; 7 positions agree with TRBD1. Germline loops: CDR1 LNHDA, CDR2 SQIVND (reference sequence). J gave up 0 bases and V 3 bases, and 4 bases lay outside the gene matches. This CDR3 has 15 amino acids. The CDR3: CASSIRTGTNYGYTF. The CDR3 bases are TGTGCCAGTAGTATCCGGACAGGTACTAACTATGGCTACACCTTC.

The chain has TRBV19 and TRBJ2-7; 12 bases map to TRBD2. Trimming at V came to 8 bases and at J to 5 bases, leaving 4 bases not matched to a gene. CDR1 is LNHDA and CDR2 is SQIVND in the germline V gene (reference sequence). The CDR3 has 13 amino acids. CDR3 in amino acids: CASGWTSGNEQYF. Here the CDR3 DNA reads TGTGCCAGTGGGTGGACTAGCGGGAACGAGCAGTACTTC.

The chain employs TRBV7-8 and TRBJ1-1, with D possibly being TRBD1 (6 bases). The CDR3 covers 16 residues. Germline CDR1 SGHVS, CDR2 FQNEAQ. Between the trimmed V and J ends, which lost 1 base and 10 bases, there was a span of 22 bases. CDR3 DNA: TGTGCCAGCAGCTTAGGGGGAGGGGCACAGGGAGGTCGAGCTTTCTTT. Its protein is CASSLGGGAQGGRAFF.

The chain has TRBV7-8 and TRBJ1-2; 10 bases are shared with TRBD1. The V gene's germline CDR1 is SGHVS and CDR2 FQNEAQ. After removal of 0 bases from V and 7 bases from J, the junction contained 5 bases not matched to a gene. CDR3 size: 15 residues. Here the CDR3 reads CASSLAQGQGSGYTF. CDR3 coding DNA: TGTGCCAGCAGCTTAGCGCAGGGACAGGGGTCTGGCTACACCTTC.

The chain combines TRBV5-6 with TRBJ2-5; D is undetermined. Trimming shortened V by 0 bases and J by 5 bases, and 14 bases separated the two germline ends. The CDR3 sequence is 15 residues long. The germline gives CDR1 SGHDT, CDR2 YYEEEE. The CDR3 here is CASSLGGFEEETQYF. CDR3 nucleotides: TGTGCCAGCAGCTTGGGTGGGTTTGAGGAGGAGACCCAGTACTTC.

The rearrangement links TRBV4-2 to TRBJ2-3; 13 nucleotides line up with TRBD2. Trimming cost V 4 bases and J 10 bases; bases outside gene matches: 23. The CDR3 is 20 amino acids. Germline-derived CDR1 and CDR2 are LGHNA and YNFKEQ. The CDR3 sequence: CASSPNGLAGEVFDGGAQYF. As DNA, the CDR3 is TGTGCCAGCAGCCCGAATGGACTAGCGGGAGAAGTTTTTGATGGTGGCGCGCAGTATTTT.

In the case of this clone: Other DNA variants within this sample encode the same CDR3. The J gene is TRBJ2-1, the V gene TRBV24-1; D is unresolved. The germline V and J ends were trimmed by 5 bases and 0 bases, with 7 bases remaining between them. CDR1 and CDR2 from the germline V gene are KGHDR and SFDVKD. This CDR3 has 14 amino acids. The CDR3 DNA reads as TGTGCCACCAGTGCTACGGGCTCCTACAATGAGCAGTTCTTC. It specifies CATSATGSYNEQFF.

The chain is built from TRBV9 and TRBJ2-2; 7 positions agree with TRBD2. V gave up 3 bases and J gave up 0 bases; unmatched junction bases: 5. This CDR3 is built from 16 residues. The V gene's germline CDR1 is SGDLS and CDR2 YYNGEE. The CDR3 reads CASSAQLASNTGELFF. The CDR3 nucleotides read TGTGCCAGCAGCGCCCAACTAGCGTCGAACACCGGGGAGCTGTTTTTT.

This rearrangement joins TRBV6-2 or TRBV6-3 to TRBJ1-5; TRBD1 might be the D (6 bases). The germline V gene has CDR1 MNHEY and CDR2 SVGEGT. The V end was cut by 2 bases, the J end by 6 bases, with 14 bases between. This CDR3 comprises 15 residues. Here the CDR3 reads CASSYVEKQGQPQHF. In nucleotides, the CDR3 is TGTGCCAGCAGTTACGTCGAGAAACAGGGTCAGCCCCAGCATTTT.

This chain uses TRBV5-4 with TRBJ1-2, with D possibly being TRBD1 (5 bases). CDR1 is SGHNT, CDR2 YYREEE, per germline (reference sequence). CDR3 length equals 12 residues. V lost 5 bases and J 3 bases, leaving 8 bases between the germline ends. In DNA form, the CDR3 reads TGTGCCAGCAGAGGGGTTGACTATGGCTACACCTTC. It encodes CASRGVDYGYTF.

The rearrangement links TRBV29-1 to TRBJ1-1, with 9 positions matching TRBD1. Trimming at V came to 6 bases and at J to 5 bases, leaving 7 bases not matched to a gene. Germline V gene lookup returns CDR1 SQVTM and CDR2 ANQGSEA. CDR3 length: 13 amino acids. The CDR3 DNA reads TGCAGCGTACAAGGGACAGGGAAGACTGAAGCTTTCTTT. Translated, it gives CSVQGTGKTEAFF.

The genes are TRBV4-1 and TRBJ2-7, with 12 bases aligning to TRBD2. The CDR3 runs to 15 residues. Germline V gene data show CDR1 as MGHRA and CDR2 as YSYEKL. V trimming: 1 base; J trimming: 2 bases; junction bases outside the gene matches: 0. The CDR3 DNA reads TGCGCCAGCAGCCAAGGACTAGCGGGGGCCTACGAGCAGTACTTC. The encoded protein is CASSQGLAGAYEQYF.

The V and J genes are TRBV7-3 and TRBJ2-1, with D perhaps matching TRBD2 (5 bases). The CDR3 is 14 residues long. Germline loops: CDR1 SGHTA, CDR2 FQGTGA. The V and J ends lost 6 bases and 7 bases respectively, with 16 bases between them. In DNA, the CDR3 is TGTGCCAGCAGTCTCGCTAGCCTTGGTAATGAGCAGTTCTTC. Amino acids: CASSLASLGNEQFF.

This chain joins TRBV7-6 and TRBJ2-5; 8 bases align to TRBD2. The CDR3 contains 16 residues. Germline lookup yields CDR1 SGHVS and CDR2 FNYEAQ. With V trimmed by 6 bases and J by 2 bases, 11 bases remained unmatched. The CDR3 sequence is CASRRVAGSGQETQYF. The CDR3 nucleotides read TGTGCCAGCAGGCGTGTAGCGGGGTCGGGGCAAGAGACCCAGTACTTC.

The rearrangement links TRBV3-1 (or the pseudogene TRBV3-2) to TRBJ1-1; a possible D gene is TRBD1 (6 bases). The CDR3 is 16 residues long. Germline-derived CDR1 and CDR2 are LGHDT and YNNKEL (reference sequence). V was clipped by 0 bases and J by 5 bases, with 16 bases between them. The CDR3 protein is CASSQELAGAGTEAFF. CDR3 nucleotide sequence: TGTGCCAGCAGCCAAGAATTGGCGGGGGCGGGTACTGAAGCTTTCTTT.

This sequence joins TRBV2 and TRBJ2-7; TRBD1 matches at 7 bases. V lost 6 bases to trimming and J lost 6 bases; unmatched junction nucleotides: 11. The germline CDR1 and CDR2 sequences are SNHLY and FYNNEI. This CDR3 spans 14 amino acids. Here the CDR3 reads CASRAGTETTEQYF. CDR3 coding DNA: TGTGCCAGCAGAGCCGGGACAGAGACCACCGAGCAGTACTTC.

The chain carries TRBV6-5 and TRBJ1-6; tentative D call: TRBD1 (6 bases). The CDR3 runs to 11 residues. Trimming pared 6 bases from V and 14 bases from J, leaving 11 bases between. Germline CDR1 reads MNHEY; CDR2 reads SVGAGI. DNA for the CDR3: TGTGCCAGCAGGAGTAACAGGGCCCTCCACTTT. This encodes CASRSNRALHF.

V usage is TRBV4-3 and J usage is TRBJ1-5; D gene uncertain. The length of the CDR3 is 15 residues. V was trimmed by 4 bases and J by 5 bases, leaving 15 bases between them. Germline lookup yields CDR1 LGHNA and CDR2 YSLEER. As DNA, the CDR3 is TGCGCCAGCAGCCTAGGGCCCGGCGGGTATCAGCCCCAGCATTTT. Its translation is CASSLGPGGYQPQHF.

The chain has TRBV28 and TRBJ1-6, with D maybe TRBD1 (5 bases). This CDR3 region has 14 residues. In germline, CDR1 is MDHEN, CDR2 SYDVKM. V lost 3 bases, J lost 10 bases, and 13 bases lay in between. The CDR3 protein is CASSFPRARSPLHF. The CDR3 region has the DNA TGTGCCAGCAGTTTTCCCAGGGCCAGGTCACCCCTCCACTTT.

The gene calls are TRBV5-6 and TRBJ1-5; D is perhaps TRBD1 (5 bases). Trimming cost V 4 bases and J 7 bases, with 18 bases left between them. The V gene's germline CDR1 is SGHDT and CDR2 YYEEEE. CDR3 length: 15 amino acids. CDR3 in amino acids: CASSDSRGGWQPQHF. CDR3 DNA sequence: TGTGCCAGCAGCGACAGTCGGGGGGGTTGGCAGCCCCAGCATTTT.

This chain joins TRBV4-2 and TRBJ2-7; 7 bases are shared with TRBD2. The CDR3 spans 15 residues. From germline, CDR1 is LGHNA and CDR2 YNFKEQ. Unmatched junction bases numbered 2, after V lost 0 bases and J lost 0 bases. The DNA for the CDR3 is TGTGCCAGCAGCCAAGAAGCGGGGAGCTCCTACGAGCAGTACTTC. As protein: CASSQEAGSSYEQYF.

The chain joins TRBV2 to TRBJ2-3, with a tentative D call TRBD2 (5 bases). Trimming cost V 2 bases and J 3 bases, with 6 bases left between them. The CDR3 is 13 amino acids. CDR1 is SNHLY, CDR2 FYNNEI, per germline. The CDR3 reads CASSEPGTDTQYF. The CDR3 DNA sequence: TGTGCCAGCAGTGAACCGGGGACAGATACGCAGTATTTT.

The chain links TRBV14 to TRBJ2-5; 7 bases line up with TRBD2. This CDR3 contains 15 residues. CDR1 and CDR2 from the germline V gene are SGHDN and FVKESK. V lost 3 bases, J lost 4 bases, and 8 bases stayed unmatched. CDR3 sequence (DNA): TGTGCCAGCAGCCACGATTGGACTAGTCGAGAGACCCAGTACTTC. As protein: CASSHDWTSRETQYF.